The TCR beta chain under discussion was sequenced for a study of shared clonotypes between healthy human individuals. Study-level points and caveats: The generation probabilities recorded for non-shared clonotypes fell below those of clonotypes shared by all four donors.

Concerning this clone itself: What it recognizes is unknown.

V lost 4 bases, J lost 8 bases, and 15 bases lay in between. This CDR3 has 13 residues. CDR1 is SGDLS, CDR2 YYNGEE, per germline. Assay execution took place at the deep level. Per the original data handling: Filtering differed, since immunoSEQ gave only junction sequences and no quality scores. Data came from immunoSEQ multiplex PCR; TCRdb stores just in-frame clones and leaves some out. V and J calls plus clone size are reproduced from that table; the DNA served to infer D and trimming. The sample consists of 2 million to 2.5 million clones, 95% of them appearing once. The TCR originated in a man younger than 30 in good health. The chain couples TRBV9 to TRBJ1-2; no firm D call. Input material: naive CD4+ T cells sorted from blood. Subset indicated: CD45RA+ positively selected. The CDR3 region is CASSPETGGGYTF. CDR3 sequence (DNA): TGTGCCAGCAGCCCAGAAACGGGTGGGGGCTACACCTTC.